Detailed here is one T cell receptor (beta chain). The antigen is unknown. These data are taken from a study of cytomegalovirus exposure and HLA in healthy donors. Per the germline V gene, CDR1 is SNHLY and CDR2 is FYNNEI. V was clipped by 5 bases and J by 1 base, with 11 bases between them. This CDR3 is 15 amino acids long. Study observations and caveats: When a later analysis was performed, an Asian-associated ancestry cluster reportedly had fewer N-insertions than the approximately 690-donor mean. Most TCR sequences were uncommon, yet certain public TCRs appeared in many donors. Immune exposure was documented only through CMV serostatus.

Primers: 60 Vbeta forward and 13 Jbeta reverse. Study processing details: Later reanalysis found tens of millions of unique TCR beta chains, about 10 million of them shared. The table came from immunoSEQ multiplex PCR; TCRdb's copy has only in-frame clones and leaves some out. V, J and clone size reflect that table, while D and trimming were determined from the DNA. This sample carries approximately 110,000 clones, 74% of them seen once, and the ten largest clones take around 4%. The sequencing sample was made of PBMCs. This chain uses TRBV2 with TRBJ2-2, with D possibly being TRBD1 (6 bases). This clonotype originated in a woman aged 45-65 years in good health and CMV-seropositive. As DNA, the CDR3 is TGTGCCAGCAGTACCCGACAGGTGAACACCGGGGAGCTGTTTTTT. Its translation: CASSTRQVNTGELFF. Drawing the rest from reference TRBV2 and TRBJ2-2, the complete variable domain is EPEVTQTPSHQVTQMGQEVILRCVPISNHLYFYWYRQILGQKVEFLVSFYNNEISEKSEIFDDQFSVERPDGSNFTLKIRSTKLEDSAMYFCASSTRQVNTGELFFGEGSRLTVL.